This T cell receptor (beta chain) was found in a study of brain T cells in children with intractable seizures. In the case of this clone: Its specificity is not known.

Libraries were prepared by immunoSEQ multiplex PCR; TCRdb keeps only in-frame clonotypes and omits some of them. The repertoire includes a few hundred thousand clones, roughly 93% of them detected once, and 5.5% to 6% sits in the top ten. Sample time point: blood from clinic visit 5 months post-surgery; TSC patient then seizure free. Regarding the study as a whole: Clones missing pre-surgery may reflect undersampling of that blood sample.

The material was peripheral blood, obtained less than 6 months after surgery. This TCR came from a boy younger than two with tuberous sclerosis and intractable seizures.

The CDR3 DNA reads as TGTGCCAGCAGCTTTAGGGGGACAGATTATAATTCACCCCTCCACTTT. It codes for CASSFRGTDYNSPLHF. V usage is TRBV7-2 and J usage is TRBJ1-6; 7 bases map to TRBD1. Per germline, CDR1 SGHTA and CDR2 FQGNSA. This CDR3 spans 16 amino acids. The trim removed 3 bases at V and 4 bases at J, leaving 6 bases unmatched.